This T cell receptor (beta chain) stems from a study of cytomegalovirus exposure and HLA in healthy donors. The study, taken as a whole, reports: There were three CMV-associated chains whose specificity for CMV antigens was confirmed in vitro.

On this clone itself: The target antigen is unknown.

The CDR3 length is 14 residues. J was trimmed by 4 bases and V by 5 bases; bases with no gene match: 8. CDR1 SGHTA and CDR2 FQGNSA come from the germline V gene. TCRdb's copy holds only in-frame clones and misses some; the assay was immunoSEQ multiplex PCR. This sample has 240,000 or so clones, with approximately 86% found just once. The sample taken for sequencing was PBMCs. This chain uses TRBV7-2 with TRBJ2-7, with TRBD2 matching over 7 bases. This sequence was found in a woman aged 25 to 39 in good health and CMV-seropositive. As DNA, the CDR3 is TGTGCCAGCAGCGCATATGGACTAGGATACGAGCAGTACTTC. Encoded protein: CASSAYGLGYEQYF.